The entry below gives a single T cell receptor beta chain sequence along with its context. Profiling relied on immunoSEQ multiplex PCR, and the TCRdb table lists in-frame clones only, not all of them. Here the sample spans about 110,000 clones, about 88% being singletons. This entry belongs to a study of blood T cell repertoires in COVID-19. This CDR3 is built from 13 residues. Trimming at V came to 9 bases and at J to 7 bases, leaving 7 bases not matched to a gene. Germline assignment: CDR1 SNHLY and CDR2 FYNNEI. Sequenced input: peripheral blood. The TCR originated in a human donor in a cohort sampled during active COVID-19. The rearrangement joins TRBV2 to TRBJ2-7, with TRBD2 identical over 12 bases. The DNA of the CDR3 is TGTGCCAGATCGACTAGCGGGAGCCGGGAGCAGTACTTC. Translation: CARSTSGSREQYF. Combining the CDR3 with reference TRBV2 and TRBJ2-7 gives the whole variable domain EPEVTQTPSHQVTQMGQEVILRCVPISNHLYFYWYRQILGQKVEFLVSFYNNEISEKSEIFDDQFSVERPDGSNFTLKIRSTKLEDSAMYFCARSTSGSREQYFGPGTRLTVT.